This T cell receptor (beta chain) derives from a study of blood T cell repertoires in COVID-19. Across the whole study: The United States, Italy and Spain supplied acute and convalescent COVID-19 samples. PBMCs, B-cell-depleted T cells, or T cells provided the cDNA or gDNA that made up the material.

In the study's own analysis: Estimates of nucleated cell counts were drawn from the amplification of reference gene primers. Clones were sequenced by immunoSEQ multiplex PCR, and TCRdb holds only the in-frame ones, with some missing. V and J calls and clone size follow that table, whereas D and trimming were derived from the DNA. The profile shows about 150,000 clones, around 83% of them singletons. With 2 bases removed from V and 5 bases from J, the gap between germline ends came to 15 bases. The CDR3 is made up of 15 amino acids. Germline lookup yields CDR1 SNHLY and CDR2 FYNNEI. The sequencing input was peripheral blood. V usage is TRBV2 and J usage is TRBJ2-5, with D perhaps matching TRBD1 (5 bases). This clonotype originated in a human donor with acute or convalescent COVID-19. The donor label of this sample is uncertain. CDR3 sequence reads: CASSEIGAPRETQYF. The CDR3 nucleotides are TGTGCCAGCAGTGAAATTGGGGCCCCTCGGGAGACCCAGTACTTC.